These 3 T cell receptor beta chains were sequenced from one sample in a study of blood T cell repertoires in COVID-19 (dated by TCRdb to the early 2020s). The method was the immunoSEQ multiplex PCR assay. Entries here come from immuneACCESS through TCRdb and include only in-frame sequences with V and J called. Some clones fail to appear in such tables; in the studies checked, an unresolved V gene covers under half of the shortfall, and the cause of the remainder is unknown. The sample table contains some 83,000 clones; only one count was recorded for around nine tenths of them. Clones ranked in the top ten supply about 8% of the sample. The sample consisted of peripheral blood. The source of these receptors is a man older than 75 with active or convalescent COVID-19.

The V gene is TRBV11-3, the J gene TRBJ2-1; unclear D gene. V was clipped by 5 bases and J by 8 bases, with 7 bases between them. Germline V gives CDR1 SGHNT, CDR2 YENEEA. The CDR3 is 11 amino acids. This CDR3 reads CASSPRYEQFF. The CDR3 coding sequence is TGTGCCAGCAGCCCGCGCTATGAGCAGTTCTTC.

The chain carries TRBV5-1 and TRBJ2-1, with 8 bases fitting TRBD1. This CDR3 is 15 amino acids long. CDR1 is SGHRS, CDR2 YFSETQ, per germline. Trimming took 4 bases from V and 7 from J; bases not matched to a gene: 10. This CDR3 reads CASSPGQGSDNEQFF. Written as DNA, the CDR3 is TGCGCCAGCAGCCCCGGACAGGGATCAGATAATGAGCAGTTCTTC.

This clone was observed once. The chain carries TRBV5-8 and TRBJ1-3; D is ambiguous. The CDR3 is made up of 16 amino acids. From germline, CDR1 is SGHTS and CDR2 YDEGEE. V gave up 10 bases and J gave up 0 bases, with 20 bases separating them. DNA of the CDR3: TGTGCCGCGATTCGGCCGAGACTGTTCTCTGGAAACACCATATATTTT. This gives the protein CAAIRPRLFSGNTIYF.